The entry that follows covers one TCR beta chain sequence. This record belongs to a study of technical replicates of blood from a few donors. The assay was immunoSEQ multiplex PCR, and TCRdb's table has in-frame clones only and misses some. The sample has about 50,000 clones, 90% to 97% seen once; the top ten hold about 0.37%. The germline CDR1 and CDR2 sequences are SQVTM and ANQGSEA. The CDR3 has 15 residues. V lost 0 bases and J lost 2; bases outside the gene matches: 4. This TCR derives from a human donor in good health. Input material: T cells isolated from PBMCs. The rearrangement joins TRBV29-1 to TRBJ2-1, with 7 bases aligning to TRBD2. The CDR3 is CSVEEREATYNEQFF. DNA for the CDR3: TGCAGCGTTGAAGAACGGGAGGCAACCTACAATGAGCAGTTCTTC.